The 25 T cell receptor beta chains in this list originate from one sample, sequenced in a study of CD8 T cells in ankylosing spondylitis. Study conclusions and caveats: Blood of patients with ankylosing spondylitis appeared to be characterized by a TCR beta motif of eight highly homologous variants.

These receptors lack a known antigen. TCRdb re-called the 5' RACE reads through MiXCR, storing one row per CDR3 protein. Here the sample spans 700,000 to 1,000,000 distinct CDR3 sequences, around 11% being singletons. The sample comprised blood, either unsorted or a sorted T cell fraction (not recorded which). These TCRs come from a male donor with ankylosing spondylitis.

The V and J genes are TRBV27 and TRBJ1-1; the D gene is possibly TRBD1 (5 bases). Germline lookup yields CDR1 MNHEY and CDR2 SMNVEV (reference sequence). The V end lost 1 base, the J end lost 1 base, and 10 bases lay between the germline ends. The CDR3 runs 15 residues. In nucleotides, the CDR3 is TGTGCCAGCAGTTTATTCGGGGACTCGAACACTGAAGCTTTCTTT. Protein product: CASSLFGDSNTEAFF.

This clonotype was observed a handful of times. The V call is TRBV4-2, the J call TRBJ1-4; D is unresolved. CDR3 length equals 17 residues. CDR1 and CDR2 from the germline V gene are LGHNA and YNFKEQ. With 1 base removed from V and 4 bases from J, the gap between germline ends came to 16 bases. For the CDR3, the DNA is TGTGCCAGCAGCCAAGGCGTGGACCGCAGTTTTAATGAAAAACTGTTTTTT. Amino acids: CASSQGVDRSFNEKLFF.

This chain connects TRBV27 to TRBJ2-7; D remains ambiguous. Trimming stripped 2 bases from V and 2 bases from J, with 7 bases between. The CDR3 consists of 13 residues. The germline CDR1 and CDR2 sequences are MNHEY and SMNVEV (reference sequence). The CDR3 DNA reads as TGTGCCAGCAGTTTAAAGTGGCCCTACGAGCAGTACTTC. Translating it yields CASSLKWPYEQYF.

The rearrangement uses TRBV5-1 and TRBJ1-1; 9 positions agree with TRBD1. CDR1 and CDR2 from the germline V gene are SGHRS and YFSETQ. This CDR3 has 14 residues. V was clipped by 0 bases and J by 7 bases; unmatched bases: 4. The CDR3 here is CASSLVQGAIEAFF. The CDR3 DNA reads TGCGCCAGCAGCTTGGTACAGGGGGCCATTGAAGCTTTCTTT.

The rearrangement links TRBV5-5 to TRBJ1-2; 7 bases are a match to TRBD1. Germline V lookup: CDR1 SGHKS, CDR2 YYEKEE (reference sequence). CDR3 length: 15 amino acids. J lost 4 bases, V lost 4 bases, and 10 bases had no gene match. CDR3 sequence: CASSPHTGVSYGYTF. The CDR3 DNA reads TGTGCCAGCAGCCCTCATACAGGGGTCAGCTATGGCTACACCTTC. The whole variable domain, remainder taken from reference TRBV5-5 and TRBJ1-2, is DAGVTQSPTHLIKTRGQQVTLRCSPISGHKSVSWYQQVLGQGPQFIFQYYEKEERGRGNFPDRFSARQFPNYSSELNVNALLLGDSALYLCASSPHTGVSYGYTFGSGTRLTVV.

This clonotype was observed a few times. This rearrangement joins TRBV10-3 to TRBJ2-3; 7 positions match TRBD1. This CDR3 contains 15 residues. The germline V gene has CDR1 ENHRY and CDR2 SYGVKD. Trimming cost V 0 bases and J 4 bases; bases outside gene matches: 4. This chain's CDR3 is CAISESYRGPDTQYF. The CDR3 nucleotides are TGTGCCATCAGTGAGTCGTACAGGGGTCCAGATACGCAGTATTTT.

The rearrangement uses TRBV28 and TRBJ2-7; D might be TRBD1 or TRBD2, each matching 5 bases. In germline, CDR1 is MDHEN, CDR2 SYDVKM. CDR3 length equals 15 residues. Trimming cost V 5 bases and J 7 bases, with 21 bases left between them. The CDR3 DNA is TGTGCCAGCAGTACTCCCGGGACGGGCCCCGGGGAGCAGTACTTC. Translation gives CASSTPGTGPGEQYF.

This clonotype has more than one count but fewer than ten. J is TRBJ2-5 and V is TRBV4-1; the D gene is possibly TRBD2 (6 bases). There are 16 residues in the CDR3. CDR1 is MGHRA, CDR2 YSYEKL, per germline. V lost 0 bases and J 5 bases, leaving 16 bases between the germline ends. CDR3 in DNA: TGCGCCAGCAGCCAAGAAGCGTCACTAGCTTCGGAGACCCAGTACTTC. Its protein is CASSQEASLASETQYF.

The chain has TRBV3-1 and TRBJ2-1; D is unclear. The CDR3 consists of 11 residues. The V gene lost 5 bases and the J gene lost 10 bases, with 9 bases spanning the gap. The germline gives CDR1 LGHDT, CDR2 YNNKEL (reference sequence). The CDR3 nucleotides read TGTGCCAGCAGCTCCCTGCAGGAGCAGTTCTTC. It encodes CASSSLQEQFF.

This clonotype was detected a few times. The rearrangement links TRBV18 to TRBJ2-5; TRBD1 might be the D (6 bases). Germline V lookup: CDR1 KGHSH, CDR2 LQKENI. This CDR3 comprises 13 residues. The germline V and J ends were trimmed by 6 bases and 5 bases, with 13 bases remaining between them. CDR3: CASSQTGLETQYF. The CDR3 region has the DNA TGTGCCAGCTCCCAGACAGGTCTGGAGACCCAGTACTTC.

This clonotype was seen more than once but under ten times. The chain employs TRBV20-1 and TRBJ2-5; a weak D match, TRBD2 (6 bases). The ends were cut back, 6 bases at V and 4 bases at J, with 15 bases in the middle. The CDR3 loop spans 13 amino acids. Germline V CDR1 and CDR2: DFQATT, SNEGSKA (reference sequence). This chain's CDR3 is CSAREWGGETQYF. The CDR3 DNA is TGCAGTGCCAGGGAATGGGGAGGAGAGACCCAGTACTTC.

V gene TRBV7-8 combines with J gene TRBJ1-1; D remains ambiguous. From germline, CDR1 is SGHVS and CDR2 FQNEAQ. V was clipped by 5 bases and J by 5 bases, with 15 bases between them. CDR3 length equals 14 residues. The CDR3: CASSIGFDGTEAFF. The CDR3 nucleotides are TGTGCCAGCAGCATCGGATTCGACGGAACTGAAGCTTTCTTT.

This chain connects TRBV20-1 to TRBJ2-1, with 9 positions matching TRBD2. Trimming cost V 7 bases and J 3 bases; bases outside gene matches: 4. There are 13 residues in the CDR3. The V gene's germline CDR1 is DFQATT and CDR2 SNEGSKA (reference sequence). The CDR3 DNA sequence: TGCAGTGGGTCTAGCGGGATCTACAATGAGCAGTTCTTC. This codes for CSGSSGIYNEQFF.

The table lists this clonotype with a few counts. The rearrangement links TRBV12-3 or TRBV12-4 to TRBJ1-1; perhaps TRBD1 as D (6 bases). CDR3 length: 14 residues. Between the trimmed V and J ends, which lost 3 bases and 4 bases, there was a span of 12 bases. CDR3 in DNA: TGTGCCAGCAGTTTGGGGATACAGGGCACTGAAGCTTTCTTT. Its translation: CASSLGIQGTEAFF.

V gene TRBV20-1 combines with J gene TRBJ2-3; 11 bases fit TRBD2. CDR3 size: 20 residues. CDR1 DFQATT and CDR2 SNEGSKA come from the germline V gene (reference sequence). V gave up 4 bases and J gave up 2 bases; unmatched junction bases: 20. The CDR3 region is CSATPIQLAGVGWITDTQYF. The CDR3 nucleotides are TGCAGTGCTACCCCTATCCAACTAGCGGGAGTGGGTTGGATCACAGATACGCAGTATTTT.

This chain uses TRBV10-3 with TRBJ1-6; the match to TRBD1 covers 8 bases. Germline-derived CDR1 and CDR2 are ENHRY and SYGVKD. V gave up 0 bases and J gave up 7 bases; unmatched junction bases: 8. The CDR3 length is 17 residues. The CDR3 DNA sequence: TGTGCCATCAGTGAGTCCAGGGGGCAGGGTGAAAATTCACCCCTCCACTTT. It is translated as CAISESRGQGENSPLHF.

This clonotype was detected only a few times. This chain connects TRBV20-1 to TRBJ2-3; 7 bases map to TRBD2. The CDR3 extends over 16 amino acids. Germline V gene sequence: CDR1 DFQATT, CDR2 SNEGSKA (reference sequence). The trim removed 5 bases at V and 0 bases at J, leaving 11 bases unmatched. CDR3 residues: CSAQRRPSGSTDTQYF. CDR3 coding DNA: TGCAGTGCTCAGAGAAGGCCTAGCGGTAGCACAGATACGCAGTATTTT.

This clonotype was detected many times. In DNA form, the CDR3 reads TGCAGCGCGGTAGGGGACGGCTACACCTTC. The encoded protein is CSAVGDGYTF. J is TRBJ1-2 and V is TRBV29-1, with a tentative D call TRBD1 (5 bases). This CDR3 is built from 10 residues. The germline V gene encodes CDR1 SQVTM and CDR2 ANQGSEA. The ends were cut back, 7 bases at V and 8 bases at J, with 11 bases in the middle. The whole variable domain, remainder taken from reference TRBV29-1 and TRBJ1-2, is SAVISQKPSRDICQRGTSLTIQCQVDSQVTMMFWYRQQPGQSLTLIATANQGSEATYESGFVIDKFPISRPNLTFSTLTVSNMSPEDSSIYLCSAVGDGYTFGSGTRLTVV.

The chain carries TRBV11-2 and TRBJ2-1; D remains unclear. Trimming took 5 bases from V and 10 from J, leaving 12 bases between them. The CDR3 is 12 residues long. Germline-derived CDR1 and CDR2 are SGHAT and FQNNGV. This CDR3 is CASSMRRNEQFF. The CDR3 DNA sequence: TGTGCCAGCAGCATGAGACGTAACGAGCAGTTCTTC.

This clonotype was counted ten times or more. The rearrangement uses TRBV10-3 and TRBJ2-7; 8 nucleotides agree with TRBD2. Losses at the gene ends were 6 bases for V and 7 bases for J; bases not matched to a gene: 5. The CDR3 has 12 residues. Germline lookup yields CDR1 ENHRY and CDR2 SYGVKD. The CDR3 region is CAIRAGGGEQYF. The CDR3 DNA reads TGTGCCATCAGGGCGGGAGGTGGGGAGCAGTACTTC.

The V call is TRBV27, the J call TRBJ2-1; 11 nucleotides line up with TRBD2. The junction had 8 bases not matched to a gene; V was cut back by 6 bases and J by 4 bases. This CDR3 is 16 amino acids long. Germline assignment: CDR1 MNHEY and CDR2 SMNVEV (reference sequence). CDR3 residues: CASSPYLAGGYNEQFF. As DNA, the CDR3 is TGTGCCAGCAGCCCGTATCTAGCGGGGGGTTACAATGAGCAGTTCTTC.

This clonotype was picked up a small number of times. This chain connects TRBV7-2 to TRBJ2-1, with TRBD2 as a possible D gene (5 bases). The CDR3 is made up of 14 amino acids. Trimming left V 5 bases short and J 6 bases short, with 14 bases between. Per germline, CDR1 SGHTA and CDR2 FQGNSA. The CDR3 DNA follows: TGTGCCAGCAGCCCCCGGGGTACTACCAATGAGCAGTTCTTC. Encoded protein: CASSPRGTTNEQFF.

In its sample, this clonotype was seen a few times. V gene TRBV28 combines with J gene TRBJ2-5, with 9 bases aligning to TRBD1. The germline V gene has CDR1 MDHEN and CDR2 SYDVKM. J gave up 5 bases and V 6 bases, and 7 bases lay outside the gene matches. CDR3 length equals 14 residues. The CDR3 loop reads CASRPQGARETQYF. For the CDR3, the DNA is TGTGCCAGCAGACCACAGGGGGCACGGGAGACCCAGTACTTC.

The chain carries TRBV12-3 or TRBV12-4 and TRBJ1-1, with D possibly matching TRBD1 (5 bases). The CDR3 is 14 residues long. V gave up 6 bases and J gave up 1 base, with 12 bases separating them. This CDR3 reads CASRTDSQNTEAFF. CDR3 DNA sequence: TGTGCCAGCAGAACCGACAGTCAGAACACTGAAGCTTTCTTT.

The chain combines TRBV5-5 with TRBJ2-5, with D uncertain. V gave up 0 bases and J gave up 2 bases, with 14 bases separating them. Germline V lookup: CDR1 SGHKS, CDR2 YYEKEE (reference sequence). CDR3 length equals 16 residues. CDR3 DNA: TGTGCCAGCAGCTTGGCTCACAGCTACTTTCAAGAGACCCAGTACTTC. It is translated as CASSLAHSYFQETQYF.